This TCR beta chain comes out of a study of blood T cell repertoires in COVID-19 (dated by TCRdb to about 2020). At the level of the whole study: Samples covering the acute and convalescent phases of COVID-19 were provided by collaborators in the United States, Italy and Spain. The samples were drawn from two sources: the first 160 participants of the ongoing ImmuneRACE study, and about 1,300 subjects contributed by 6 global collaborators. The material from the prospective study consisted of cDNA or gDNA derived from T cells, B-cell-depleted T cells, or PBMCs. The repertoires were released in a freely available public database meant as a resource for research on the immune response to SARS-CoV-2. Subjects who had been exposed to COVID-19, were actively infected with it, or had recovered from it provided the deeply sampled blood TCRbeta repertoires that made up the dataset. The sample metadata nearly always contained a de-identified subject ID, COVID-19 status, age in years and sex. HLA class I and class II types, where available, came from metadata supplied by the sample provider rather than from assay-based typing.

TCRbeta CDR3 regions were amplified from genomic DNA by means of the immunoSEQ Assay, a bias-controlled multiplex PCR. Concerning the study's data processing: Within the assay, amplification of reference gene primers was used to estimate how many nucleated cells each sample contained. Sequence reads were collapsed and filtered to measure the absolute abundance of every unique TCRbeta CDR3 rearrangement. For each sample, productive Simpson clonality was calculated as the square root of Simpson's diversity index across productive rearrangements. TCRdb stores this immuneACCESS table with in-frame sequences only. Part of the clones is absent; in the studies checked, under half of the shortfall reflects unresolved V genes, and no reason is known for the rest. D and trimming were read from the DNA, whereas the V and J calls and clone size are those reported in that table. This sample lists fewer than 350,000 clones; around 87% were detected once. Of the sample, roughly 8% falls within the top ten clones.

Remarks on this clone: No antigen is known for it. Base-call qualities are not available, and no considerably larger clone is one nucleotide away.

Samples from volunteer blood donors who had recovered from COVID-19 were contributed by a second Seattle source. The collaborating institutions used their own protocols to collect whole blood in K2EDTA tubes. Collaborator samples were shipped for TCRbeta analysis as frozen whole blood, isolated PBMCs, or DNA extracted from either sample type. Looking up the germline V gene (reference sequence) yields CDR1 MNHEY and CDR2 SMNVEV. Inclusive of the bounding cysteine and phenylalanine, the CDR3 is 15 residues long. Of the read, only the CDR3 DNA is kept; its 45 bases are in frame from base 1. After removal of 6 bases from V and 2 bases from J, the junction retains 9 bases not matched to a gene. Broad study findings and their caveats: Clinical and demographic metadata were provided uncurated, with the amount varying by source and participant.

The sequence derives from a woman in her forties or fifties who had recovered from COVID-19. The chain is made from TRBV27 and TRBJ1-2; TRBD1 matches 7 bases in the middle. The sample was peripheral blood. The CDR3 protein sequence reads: CASRTVTGINYGYTF. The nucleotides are TGTGCCAGCAGGACGGTGACAGGGATCAACTATGGCTACACCTTC.